Below, 18 T cell receptor beta chains from the same sample are listed, as sequenced in a study of T-cell memory formation after mild COVID-19. TCRdb recomputed calls from the 5' RACE reads with MiXCR, one row per CDR3 protein. The sample carries 470,000 or so distinct CDR3 sequences, approximately 25% recorded once. Sequencing was done on a sample of PBMCs or a T cell subset sorted from them (not recorded which). These receptors originate from an adult woman who had mild COVID-19 (a few samples of this study predate the infection). Cell type and time point are not known.

The genes are TRBV7-2 and TRBJ1-1; D unresolved. CDR3 length: 13 amino acids. V was trimmed by 5 bases and J by 11 bases, leaving 18 bases between them. Germline CDR1 SGHTA, CDR2 FQGNSA. CDR3 protein: CASSTTPALRAFF. DNA for the CDR3: TGTGCCAGCAGCACAACCCCAGCGTTGAGGGCTTTCTTT.

This clonotype has ten or more counts. The rearrangement uses TRBV5-1 and TRBJ2-3; D possibly matches TRBD1 or TRBD2 (5 bases each). Per germline, CDR1 SGHRS and CDR2 YFSETQ. With 0 bases removed from V and 1 base from J, the gap between germline ends came to 6 bases. The CDR3 extends over 14 amino acids. As DNA, the CDR3 is TGCGCCAGCAGCTTGGGAGGGGGCACAGATACGCAGTATTTT. This codes for CASSLGGGTDTQYF. Using reference TRBV5-1 and TRBJ2-3 for the parts outside the CDR3, the full variable domain is KAGVTQTPRYLIKTRGQQVTLSCSPISGHRSVSWYQQTPGQGLQFLFEYFSETQRNKGNFPGRFSGRQFSNSRSEMNVSTLELGDSALYLCASSLGGGTDTQYFGPGTRLTVL.

This clonotype was recorded a few times. The CDR3: CASRGTGTEAFF. CDR3 bases: TGTGCCAGCAGGGGGACAGGCACTGAAGCTTTCTTT. This sequence joins TRBV7-9 and TRBJ1-1; 8 bases are a match to TRBD1. Trimming at V came to 6 bases and at J to 4 bases, leaving 1 base not matched to a gene. Germline values: CDR1 SEHNR, CDR2 FQNEAQ (reference sequence). This CDR3 has 12 residues.

A few counts support this clonotype. The chain carries TRBV21-1 and TRBJ1-6; TRBD1, as called in the table, went unchecked against the DNA. TRBV21-1 is marked as a pseudogene. The CDR3 is 15 residues long. CDR3 sequence (DNA): TGTGCCAGCAGCCCACGGGGGGGGCGGAATTCACCCCTCCACTTT. It yields the protein CASSPRGGRNSPLHF.

In DNA form, the CDR3 reads TGTGCCTGGGGGACAGAGCTAAGTTCACCCCTCCACTTT. Protein sequence: CAWGTELSSPLHF. V usage is TRBV30 and J usage is TRBJ1-6; 7 bases map to TRBD1. V lost 5 bases and J lost 9; bases outside the gene matches: 7. From germline, CDR1 is GTSNPN and CDR2 SVGIG (reference sequence). The CDR3 spans 13 residues. The whole variable domain, remainder taken from reference TRBV30 and TRBJ1-6, is SQTIHQWPATLVQPVGSPLSLECTVEGTSNPNLYWYRQAAGRGLQLLFYSVGIGQISSEVPQNLSASRPQDRQFILSSKKLLLSDSGFYLCAWGTELSSPLHFGNGTRLTVT.

This clonotype occurred a few times. The chain recombines TRBV7-9 with TRBJ2-7, with D perhaps matching TRBD1 (5 bases). Trimming removed 1 base from V and 5 bases from J, with 15 bases in between. Germline-derived CDR1 and CDR2 are SEHNR and FQNEAQ (reference sequence). This CDR3 spans 15 amino acids. The CDR3 protein is CASSLEVGAFNEQYF. CDR3 nucleotide sequence: TGTGCCAGCAGCTTAGAAGTTGGGGCATTCAACGAGCAGTACTTC. Full variable domain (outside the CDR3, taken from reference TRBV7-9 and TRBJ2-7): DTGVSQNPRHKITKRGQNVTFRCDPISEHNRLYWYRQTLGQGPEFLTYFQNEAQLEKSRLLSDRFSAERPKGSFSTLEIQRTEQGDSAMYLCASSLEVGAFNEQYFGPGTRLTVT.

The chain is built from TRBV24-1 and TRBJ2-1, with TRBD1 matching over 7 bases. Germline V gene sequence: CDR1 KGHDR, CDR2 SFDVKD. This CDR3 is 17 amino acids long. Trimming took 3 bases from V and 6 from J; bases not matched to a gene: 13. CDR3 in DNA: TGTGCCACCAGTGATCCCCGACAGGGACGTACACGCAATGAGCAGTTCTTC. Protein sequence: CATSDPRQGRTRNEQFF.

This clonotype was recorded a few times. V is TRBV7-6 and J is TRBJ1-3; a possible D gene is TRBD1 (6 bases). This CDR3 is 15 amino acids long. With 4 bases removed from V and 0 bases from J, the gap between germline ends came to 10 bases. The V gene's germline CDR1 is SGHVS and CDR2 FNYEAQ. The CDR3 DNA follows: TGTGCCAGCAGCTCGGGGGGCCCCTCTGGAAACACCATATATTTT. Translation: CASSSGGPSGNTIYF.

The chain recombines TRBV18 with TRBJ1-1, with 7 nucleotides matching TRBD1. Per germline, CDR1 KGHSH and CDR2 LQKENI. The CDR3 loop spans 15 amino acids. V lost 6 bases to trimming and J lost 1 base; unmatched junction nucleotides: 8. This CDR3 is CASSRNGQANTEAFF. The CDR3 nucleotides read TGTGCCAGCTCCCGAAACGGACAGGCGAACACTGAAGCTTTCTTT. Based on the CDR3 plus reference TRBV18 and TRBJ1-1, the full variable domain is NAGVMQNPRHLVRRRGQEARLRCSPMKGHSHVYWYRQLPEEGLKFMVYLQKENIIDESGMPKERFSAEFPKEGPSILRIQQVVRGDSAAYFCASSRNGQANTEAFFGQGTRLTVV.

The chain links TRBV27 to TRBJ2-5, with D uncertain. V was cut by 3 bases and J by 5 bases, with 22 bases left in between. Germline V lookup: CDR1 MNHEY, CDR2 SMNVEV (reference sequence). The length of the CDR3 is 17 residues. CDR3 amino acids: CASSFNFGRWARETQYF. CDR3 coding DNA: TGTGCCAGCAGTTTCAATTTCGGCAGGTGGGCTCGGGAGACCCAGTACTTC.

This clonotype turned up a few times. The rearrangement links TRBV30 to TRBJ2-7; D is possibly TRBD1 (6 bases). The CDR3 loop spans 14 amino acids. V lost 0 bases and J 2 bases, leaving 11 bases between the germline ends. Germline lookup yields CDR1 GTSNPN and CDR2 SVGIG (reference sequence). Here the CDR3 DNA reads TGTGCCTGGAGTGTACAGCCAGGGGCCTACGAGCAGTACTTC. Translation: CAWSVQPGAYEQYF.

The chain carries TRBV24-1 and TRBJ2-2; the match to TRBD2 covers 12 bases. The CDR3 sequence is 15 residues long. CDR1 and CDR2 (germline): KGHDR, SFDVKD. The ends lost 5 bases at V and 3 bases at J; junction bases unmatched: 0. Written as DNA, the CDR3 is TGTGCCACCAGTGGGACTAGCGGGGACACCGGGGAGCTGTTTTTT. This translates into CATSGTSGDTGELFF.

The chain joins TRBV9 to TRBJ2-6; D not resolved. V dropped 0 bases and J dropped 0 bases, with 13 bases sitting between them. The CDR3 is 18 amino acids. CDR1 is SGDLS and CDR2 is YYNGEE in the germline V gene. Here the CDR3 reads CASSVDPDPASGANVLTF. The CDR3 bases are TGTGCCAGCAGCGTAGACCCCGACCCTGCCTCTGGGGCCAACGTCCTGACTTTC.

This chain uses TRBV28 with TRBJ2-2; the match to TRBD2 covers 8 bases. Germline V CDR1 and CDR2: MDHEN, SYDVKM. Unmatched junction bases numbered 7, after V lost 3 bases and J lost 4 bases. The CDR3 is 16 amino acids. In nucleotides, the CDR3 is TGTGCCAGCAGTTTGATCGGGAGGGCCTTCACCGGGGAGCTGTTTTTT. This encodes CASSLIGRAFTGELFF.

This clonotype was recorded a few times. This chain links TRBV25-1 with TRBJ2-7, with D possibly matching TRBD1 (5 bases). Trimming shortened V by 3 bases and J by 7 bases, and 13 bases separated the two germline ends. CDR3 size: 13 residues. The germline CDR1 and CDR2 sequences are MGHDK and SYGVNS. The CDR3 here is CASSDPGKGEQYF. The CDR3 DNA reads TGTGCCAGCAGTGACCCAGGGAAGGGGGAGCAGTACTTC.

This clonotype occurred a few times. The CDR3 loop is CASSQVTPRQGGGETQYF. In nucleotides, the CDR3 is TGTGCCAGCAGCCAAGTAACTCCCCGGCAGGGGGGAGGAGAGACCCAGTACTTC. The rearrangement joins TRBV3-1 to TRBJ2-5, with D perhaps matching TRBD1 (7 bases). This CDR3 has 18 amino acids. The germline V gene has CDR1 LGHDT and CDR2 YNNKEL (reference sequence). V was cut by 1 base and J by 4 bases, with 22 bases left in between.

In this sample, this clonotype turned up many times. The rearrangement links TRBV9 to TRBJ1-6; 8 bases are a match to TRBD1. Trimming cost V 4 bases and J 8 bases; bases outside gene matches: 8. The CDR3 has 15 amino acids. Germline-derived CDR1 and CDR2 are SGDLS and YYNGEE. The CDR3 DNA reads as TGTGCCAGCAGCCCCCGACAGGGGCCCGATTCACCCCTCCACTTT. Its protein product is CASSPRQGPDSPLHF.

This clonotype came up a few times. The chain recombines TRBV7-2 with TRBJ2-1; 9 positions match TRBD2. The CDR3 sequence is 18 residues long. CDR1 and CDR2 from the germline V gene are SGHTA and FQGNSA. The ends lost 9 bases at V and 4 bases at J; junction bases unmatched: 19. For the CDR3, the DNA is TGTGCCAGGGGAGGGGGAACCACCGGGACTAGCCCATACAATGAGCAGTTCTTC. It encodes CARGGGTTGTSPYNEQFF. The complete variable domain, with remaining parts taken from reference TRBV7-2 and TRBJ2-1, reads GAGVSQSPSNKVTEKGKDVELRCDPISGHTALYWYRQSLGQGLEFLIYFQGNSAPDKSGLPSDRFSAERTGGSVSTLTIQRTQQEDSAVYLCARGGGTTGTSPYNEQFFGPGTRLTVL.